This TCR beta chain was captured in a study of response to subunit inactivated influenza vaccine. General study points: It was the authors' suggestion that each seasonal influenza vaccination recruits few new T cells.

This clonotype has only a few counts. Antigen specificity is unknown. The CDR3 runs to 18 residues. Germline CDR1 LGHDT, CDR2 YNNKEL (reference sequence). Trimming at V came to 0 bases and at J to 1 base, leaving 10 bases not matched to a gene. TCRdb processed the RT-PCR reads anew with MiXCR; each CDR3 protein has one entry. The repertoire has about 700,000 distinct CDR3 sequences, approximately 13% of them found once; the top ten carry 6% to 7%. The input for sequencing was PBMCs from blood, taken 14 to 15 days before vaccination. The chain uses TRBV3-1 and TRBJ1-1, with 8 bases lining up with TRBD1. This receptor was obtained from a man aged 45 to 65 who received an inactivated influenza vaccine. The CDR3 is CASSQDLRTGWANTEAFF. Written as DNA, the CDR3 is TGTGCCAGCAGCCAAGATCTTAGGACAGGGTGGGCGAACACTGAAGCTTTCTTT.